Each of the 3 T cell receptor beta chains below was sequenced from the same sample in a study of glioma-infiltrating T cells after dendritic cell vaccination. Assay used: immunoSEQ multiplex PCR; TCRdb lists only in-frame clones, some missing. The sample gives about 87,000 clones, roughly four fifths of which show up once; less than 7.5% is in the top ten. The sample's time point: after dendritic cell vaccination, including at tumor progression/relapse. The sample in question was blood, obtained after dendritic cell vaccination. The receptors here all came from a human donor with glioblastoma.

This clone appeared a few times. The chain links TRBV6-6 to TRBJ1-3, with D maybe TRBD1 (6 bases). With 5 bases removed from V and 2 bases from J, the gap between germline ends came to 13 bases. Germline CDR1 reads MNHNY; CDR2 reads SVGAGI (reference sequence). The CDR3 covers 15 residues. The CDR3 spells CASSQQGLAGNTIYF. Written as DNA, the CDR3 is TGTGCCAGCAGTCAACAGGGATTAGCTGGAAACACCATATATTTT.

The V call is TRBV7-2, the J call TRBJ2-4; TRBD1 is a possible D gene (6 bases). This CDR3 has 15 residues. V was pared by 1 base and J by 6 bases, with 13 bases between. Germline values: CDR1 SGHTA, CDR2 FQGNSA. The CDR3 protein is CASSLEDRRLNIQYF. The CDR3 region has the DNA TGTGCCAGCAGCTTAGAGGACAGACGACTAAACATTCAGTACTTC.

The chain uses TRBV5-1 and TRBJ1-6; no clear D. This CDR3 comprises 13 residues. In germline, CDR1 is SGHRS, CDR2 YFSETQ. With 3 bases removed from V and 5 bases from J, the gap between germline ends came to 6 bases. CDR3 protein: CASSSENNSPLHF. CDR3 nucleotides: TGCGCCAGCAGCTCGGAGAATAATTCACCCCTCCACTTT.